The entry that follows covers one T cell receptor (beta chain) sequence. Its antigen is currently not known. Per-base qualities were not stored, and no clone one base away is much larger. The library relied on the immunoSEQ multiplex PCR assay. As for the authors' bioinformatics: The Chao-Jaccard similarity index and the number of shared clonotypes were used to measure repertoire overlap between subsets. Not all clones reach the TCRdb copy of this immuneACCESS table, which keeps in-frame sequences only. Checked studies attribute under half of the gap to unresolved V genes and leave the rest unexplained. Clone size and the V and J calls come from that table; the DNA yielded D and trimming. This sample lists approximately 8,400 clones; roughly 84% were detected once. The ten top clones hold approximately 2% of the sample. This sample is drawn from a study of CD4 T cell repertoires in COVID-19 (dated by TCRdb to about 2021). For the wider study: To analyze cross-reactivity, the CFSE-low cells were expanded with IL-2 for about ten days and then labeled again and restimulated with spike proteins from other coronaviruses. In COVID-19-recovered individuals, the study described naturally processed CD4+ T cell responses to SARS-CoV-2 spike and nucleoprotein and used TCR Vbeta sequencing to evaluate clonal composition. In three recovered individuals, the researchers analyzed the TCR Vbeta repertoire of SARS-CoV-2-reactive T cells at the subset level.

Taken from the germline V gene (reference sequence), the CDR1 and CDR2 loops are SEHNR and FQNEAQ. Taken from cysteine to phenylalanine, the CDR3 has 13 residues. Just the 39-base CDR3 DNA is kept, in frame starting at base 1. A distance of 9 bases separates the germline ends of V and J, which lose 2 bases and 5 bases respectively. Study-wide findings and limitations: Several of the most expanded SARS-CoV-2-reactive clonotypes were found to be shared between two or all three memory subsets, suggesting intraclonal diversification. Between roughly 6 and 28% of SARS-CoV-2 clonotypes were also detected in secondary cultures stimulated with SARS-CoV and/or HKU1 spike, a finding consistent with cross-reactivity.

Memory T cell samples that were not cultured went straight to sequencing right after ex vivo isolation. From peripheral blood mononuclear cells, the researchers isolated CD4+ total memory, central memory, effector memory and circulating T follicular helper cells. The chain is encoded by TRBV7-9 joined to TRBJ1-1; TRBD1 is perhaps the D gene, given 6 matching bases. The sequencing used effector memory CD4+ T cells from blood, collected before the COVID-19 pandemic. Reading the label with the study, this specimen's cell subset or site is: CD4+ T effector memory cells. This TCR came from a human donor who had COVID-19. CDR3 sequence: CASSLRGSTEAFF. The nucleotides read TGTGCCAGCAGCTTAAGGGGGTCTACTGAAGCTTTCTTT. The reference TRBV7-9 and TRBJ1-1 proteins fill in what lies around the CDR3, so the full variable domain reads DTGVSQNPRHKITKRGQNVTFRCDPISEHNRLYWYRQTLGQGPEFLTYFQNEAQLEKSRLLSDRFSAERPKGSFSTLEIQRTEQGDSAMYLCASSLRGSTEAFFGQGTRLTVV.